This T cell receptor (beta chain) was identified during a study of blood T cell repertoires in COVID-19. Sequencing was performed with immunoSEQ multiplex PCR; in TCRdb, only in-frame clones are kept and a portion is missing. Altogether under 40,000 clones are present, around 86% being singletons, with the ten largest covering 11% to 15%. The V and J ends lost 5 bases and 10 bases, in that order; junction bases with no gene match: 9. The germline CDR1 and CDR2 sequences are SGHTA and FQGTGA. The CDR3 sequence is 13 residues long. The clonotype originates from a man aged 60-69 years with active COVID-19. V gene TRBV7-3 combines with J gene TRBJ2-3, with TRBD2 identical over 7 bases. Sequenced material: peripheral blood. CDR3: CASSPSGAGPQYF. CDR3 bases: TGTGCCAGCAGCCCAAGCGGGGCAGGTCCGCAGTATTTT.